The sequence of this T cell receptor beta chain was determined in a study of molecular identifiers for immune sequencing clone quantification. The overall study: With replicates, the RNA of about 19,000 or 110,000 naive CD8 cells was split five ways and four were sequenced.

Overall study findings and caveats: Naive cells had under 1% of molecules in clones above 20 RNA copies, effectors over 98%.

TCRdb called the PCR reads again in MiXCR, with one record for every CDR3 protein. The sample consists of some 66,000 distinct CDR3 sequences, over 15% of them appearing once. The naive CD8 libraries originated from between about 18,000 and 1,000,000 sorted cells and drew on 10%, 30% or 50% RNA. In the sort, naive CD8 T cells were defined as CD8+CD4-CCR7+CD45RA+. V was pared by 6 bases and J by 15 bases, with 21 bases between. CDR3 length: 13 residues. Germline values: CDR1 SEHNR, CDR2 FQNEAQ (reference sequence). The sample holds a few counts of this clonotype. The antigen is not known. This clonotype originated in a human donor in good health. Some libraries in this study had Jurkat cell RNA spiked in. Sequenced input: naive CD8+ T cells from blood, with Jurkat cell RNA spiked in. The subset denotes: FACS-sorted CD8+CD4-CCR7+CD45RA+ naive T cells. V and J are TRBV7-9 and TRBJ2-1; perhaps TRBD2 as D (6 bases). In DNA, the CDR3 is TGTGCCAGCAGGATTCCCGGGAGCGCGGGTTCGTTCTTC. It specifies CASRIPGSAGSFF.